These 4 T cell receptor beta chains were all obtained from the same sample, sequenced in a study of shared clonotypes between healthy human individuals. Assay: immunoSEQ multiplex PCR; the TCRdb copy retains only in-frame clones and omits some. The profile shows roughly 410,000 clones, about 97% of them singletons. The specimen sequenced was memory CD8+ T cells sorted from blood. The subset was: CD45RO+ cells pooled with CCR7-negative TemRA cells. The origin of the receptors is a man younger than 45 in good health.

This clone was seen just once. The chain uses TRBV6-5 and TRBJ2-2; D ambiguous. CDR1 is MNHEY, CDR2 SVGAGI, per germline. The ends were cut back, 2 bases at V and 7 bases at J, with 8 bases in the middle. This CDR3 spans 13 amino acids. In DNA, the CDR3 is TGTGCCAGCAGTTACGTCTCTGACGGGGAGCTGTTTTTT. Translation: CASSYVSDGELFF.

The chain combines TRBV18 with TRBJ1-5; the match to TRBD1 covers 9 bases. This CDR3 is built from 14 residues. Germline V gives CDR1 KGHSH, CDR2 LQKENI. V shed 5 bases and J 7 bases; nucleotides not matched to a gene: 6. The CDR3 DNA sequence: TGTGCCAGCTCAACAGGGGGCCTGGAGCAGCCCCAGCATTTT. Protein sequence: CASSTGGLEQPQHF.

V usage is TRBV9 and J usage is TRBJ2-3; D is undetermined. Per the germline V gene, CDR1 is SGDLS and CDR2 is YYNGEE. Trimming pared 1 base from V and 2 bases from J, leaving 11 bases between. The CDR3 length is 15 residues. DNA of the CDR3: TGTGCCAGCAGCGTATCGGGTAGGAACACAGATACGCAGTATTTT. It codes for CASSVSGRNTDTQYF.

The chain has TRBV4-1 and TRBJ2-1; D might be TRBD1 (5 bases). V was pared by 3 bases and J by 0 bases, with 15 bases between. CDR3 length: 17 residues. Germline assignment: CDR1 MGHRA and CDR2 YSYEKL. CDR3 nucleotide sequence: TGCGCCAGCAGCCACGCGACCCGGACAAGCTCCTACAATGAGCAGTTCTTC. Protein: CASSHATRTSSYNEQFF.